This TCR beta chain was observed in a study of early T cells in non-severe SARS-CoV-2 infection. Overall study: Chains stayed unpaired after sequencing of bulk RNA from unsorted whole blood. The study's findings and limits: Anti-spike CD8 responses were favored in VDJdb matching, and private and CD4 specificities were missed.

Attachment of unique molecular identifiers was made to individual cDNA molecules. TCRdb re-called the 5' RACE reads with MiXCR, one entry per CDR3 protein. The sample has tens of thousands of distinct CDR3 sequences; roughly 7% are singletons. The CDR3 is 12 amino acids. Germline assignment: CDR1 ENHRY and CDR2 SYGVKD. Trimming took 5 bases from V and 2 from J, leaving 6 bases between them. This clonotype was recorded a few times. Antigen unknown. The sequence was obtained from an adult who was a healthcare worker with PCR-confirmed SARS-CoV-2 infection or an uninfected control (not recorded which). V is TRBV10-3 and J is TRBJ2-5; no definite D call. Sequences were obtained from whole blood. The chain's CDR3 is CAISSGQETQYF. In nucleotides, the CDR3 is TGTGCCATCAGTTCCGGACAAGAGACCCAGTACTTC.